Here is one T cell receptor beta chain with its context. PCR primers comprised 60 Vbeta and 13 Jbeta primers. Using immunoSEQ multiplex PCR, the repertoire was profiled, and TCRdb retains in-frame clones only, with some absent. The sample holds 200,000 or so clones, about 84% seen once. In germline, CDR1 is SGHTA, CDR2 FQGTGA. The CDR3 contains 15 residues. V lost 2 bases to trimming and J lost 5 bases, with 16 bases between them. The data originate from a study of cytomegalovirus exposure and HLA in healthy donors. The TCR sequence derives from a human donor in good health. The rearrangement links TRBV7-3 to TRBJ2-7; a weak D match, TRBD1 (6 bases). Sequenced sample: PBMCs. CDR3 amino acids: CASSLEGYQGNEQYF. The CDR3 DNA follows: TGTGCCAGCAGCTTAGAGGGGTACCAGGGGAACGAGCAGTACTTC.